One and the same sample provided the 18 T cell receptor beta chains below, sequenced in a study of blood T cell repertoires in COVID-19. Libraries were prepared by immunoSEQ multiplex PCR; TCRdb keeps only in-frame clonotypes and omits some of them. The sample comprises more than 65,000 clones, around 83% of which are singletons, and 8.5% to 10% rests with the top ten. The sample comprised peripheral blood. These receptors all come from a woman older than 75 with acute or convalescent COVID-19.

The chain carries TRBV18 and TRBJ1-4, with D hard to call. Germline CDR1 and CDR2: KGHSH and LQKENI. The CDR3 is 16 residues long. V gave up 2 bases and J gave up 6 bases, with 16 bases separating them. The CDR3 loop is CASSPFVVRSDEKLFF. Written as DNA, the CDR3 is TGTGCCAGCTCACCATTCGTGGTCAGGTCTGATGAAAAACTGTTTTTT. Combining the CDR3 with reference TRBV18 and TRBJ1-4 gives the whole variable domain NAGVMQNPRHLVRRRGQEARLRCSPMKGHSHVYWYRQLPEEGLKFMVYLQKENIIDESGMPKERFSAEFPKEGPSILRIQQVVRGDSAAYFCASSPFVVRSDEKLFFGSGTQLSVL.

The rearrangement joins TRBV28 to TRBJ1-2; D not certain. Per the germline V gene, CDR1 is MDHEN and CDR2 is SYDVKM. Trimming left V 5 bases short and J 0 bases short, with 10 bases between. The CDR3 extends over 14 amino acids. The CDR3 region has the DNA TGTGCCAGCAGTCCGCCTACGGCTAACTATGGCTACACCTTC. It specifies CASSPPTANYGYTF.

The rearrangement joins TRBV5-1 to TRBJ1-1, with 8 nucleotides matching TRBD1. V dropped 4 bases and J dropped 1; count of bases not matched to a gene: 6. This CDR3 has 15 amino acids. In germline, CDR1 is SGHRS, CDR2 YFSETQ. CDR3 sequence (DNA): TGCGCCAGCAGCCCCAGTGGACAGGGGAACACTGAAGCTTTCTTT. Translating gives CASSPSGQGNTEAFF.

The chain links TRBV18 to TRBJ1-1, with D uncertain. Germline CDR1 reads KGHSH; CDR2 reads LQKENI. The CDR3 covers 16 residues. Trimming pared 2 bases from V and 2 bases from J, leaving 15 bases between. The CDR3 DNA reads as TGTGCCAGCTCACCAGAGGGATGGATGGGCAACACTGAAGCTTTCTTT. The encoded protein is CASSPEGWMGNTEAFF.

The gene calls are TRBV19 and TRBJ2-7; 11 bases agree with TRBD2. Looked up from germline, CDR1 is LNHDA and CDR2 is SQIVND (reference sequence). V trimming: 3 bases; J trimming: 2 bases; junction bases outside the gene matches: 9. This CDR3 has 17 residues. The CDR3 reads CASSIGLAGGLTYEQYF. Here the CDR3 DNA reads TGTGCCAGTAGTATTGGGCTAGCGGGGGGCCTAACCTACGAGCAGTACTTC. Together with reference TRBV19 and TRBJ2-7, the CDR3 gives the full variable domain: DGGITQSPKYLFRKEGQNVTLSCEQNLNHDAMYWYRQDPGQGLRLIYYSQIVNDFQKGDIAEGYSVSREKKESFPLTVTSAQKNPTAFYLCASSIGLAGGLTYEQYFGPGTRLTVT.

The chain couples TRBV19 to TRBJ2-7; D perhaps matches TRBD1 (5 bases). Germline CDR1 reads LNHDA; CDR2 reads SQIVND (reference sequence). Trimming cost V 5 bases and J 8 bases, with 13 bases left between them. The length of the CDR3 is 12 residues. This CDR3 is CASSAQEFKQYF. The DNA of the CDR3 is TGTGCCAGTAGTGCACAGGAGTTCAAGCAGTACTTC.

J is TRBJ2-7 and V is TRBV6-1; maybe TRBD2 (5 bases). The ends were cut back, 0 bases at V and 6 bases at J, with 15 bases in the middle. Germline lookup yields CDR1 MNHNS and CDR2 SASEGT. This CDR3 is 15 amino acids long. The CDR3 is CASSEALVAAGEQYF. The CDR3, as DNA: TGTGCCAGCAGTGAAGCGCTGGTAGCTGCGGGCGAGCAGTACTTC.

This clone showed up just a few times. This chain links TRBV3-1 (or the pseudogene TRBV3-2) with TRBJ1-1; D is unclear. This CDR3 is 13 amino acids long. Germline V lookup: CDR1 LGHDT, CDR2 YNNKEL (reference sequence). The V and J ends lost 0 bases and 11 bases respectively, with 13 bases between them. DNA of the CDR3: TGTGCCAGCAGCCAAGAGTCCTTCGCGGGGGCTTTCTTT. Its translation: CASSQESFAGAFF.

V usage is TRBV27 and J usage is TRBJ1-6; no clear D. Germline loops: CDR1 MNHEY, CDR2 SMNVEV (reference sequence). There are 14 residues in the CDR3. Trimming shortened V by 2 bases and J by 2 bases, and 4 bases separated the two germline ends. This chain's CDR3 is CASSLGPYNSPLHF. The CDR3 DNA follows: TGTGCCAGCAGTTTAGGCCCCTATAATTCACCCCTCCACTTT.

This sequence joins TRBV6-1 and TRBJ2-1, with 7 nucleotides matching TRBD1. Germline V gives CDR1 MNHNS, CDR2 SASEGT. There are 15 residues in the CDR3. J lost 2 bases, V lost 2 bases, and 3 bases had no gene match. CDR3 DNA sequence: TGTGCCAGCAGTGAAAAGCAGGGGGCCTACAATGAGCAGTTCTTC. Encoded protein: CASSEKQGAYNEQFF.

This clone has only one observation. This sequence joins TRBV19 and TRBJ1-4, with D perhaps matching TRBD1 (5 bases). CDR1 and CDR2 from the germline V gene are LNHDA and SQIVND (reference sequence). V lost 6 bases to trimming and J lost 7 bases, with 12 bases between them. The CDR3 consists of 13 residues. The CDR3 protein is CASRGGVFEKLFF. CDR3 in DNA: TGTGCCAGTAGGGGGGGGGTTTTTGAAAAACTGTTTTTT. The variable domain in full, with the rest retrieved from reference TRBV19 and TRBJ1-4, is DGGITQSPKYLFRKEGQNVTLSCEQNLNHDAMYWYRQDPGQGLRLIYYSQIVNDFQKGDIAEGYSVSREKKESFPLTVTSAQKNPTAFYLCASRGGVFEKLFFGSGTQLSVL.

The chain has TRBV15 and TRBJ2-7; D is perhaps TRBD2 (7 bases). Trimming cost V 1 base and J 1 base, with 17 bases left between them. Germline CDR1 LNHNV, CDR2 YYDKDF (reference sequence). CDR3 size: 17 residues. In DNA form, the CDR3 reads TGTGCCACCAGCAGAGGAATCGCGGGGGCCCTTTCCTACGAGCAGTACTTC. It is translated as CATSRGIAGALSYEQYF.

CDR3 loop: CASSQDYGAGSPLHF. CDR3 nucleotide sequence: TGTGCCAGCAGCCAAGATTATGGGGCGGGGTCACCCCTCCACTTT. The chain employs TRBV3-1 (or the pseudogene TRBV3-2) and TRBJ1-6; a weak D match, TRBD1 (5 bases). Looked up from germline, CDR1 is LGHDT and CDR2 is YNNKEL (reference sequence). With 0 bases removed from V and 10 bases from J, the gap between germline ends came to 13 bases. The CDR3 has 15 amino acids.

The table lists this clone with a few counts. The CDR3 DNA sequence: TGTGCCGTGTCTCGGCGGGTTGACACCGGGGAGCTGTTTTTT. Translating gives CAVSRRVDTGELFF. The chain uses TRBV6-6 and TRBJ2-2; possibly TRBD2 for D (5 bases). V gave up 11 bases and J gave up 3 bases, with 16 bases separating them. There are 14 residues in the CDR3. CDR1 MNHNY and CDR2 SVGAGI come from the germline V gene (reference sequence).

This clone was observed a single time. This chain connects TRBV6-5 to TRBJ1-1; the match to TRBD1 covers 7 bases. Looked up from germline, CDR1 is MNHEY and CDR2 is SVGAGI. This CDR3 region has 13 residues. J lost 8 bases, V lost 4 bases, and 7 bases had no gene match. CDR3 protein: CASSSYRDSEAFF. The CDR3, as DNA: TGTGCCAGCAGTTCGTACCGGGACAGCGAAGCTTTCTTT.

The chain couples TRBV7-9 to TRBJ1-2, with D unresolved. The germline gives CDR1 SEHNR, CDR2 FQNEAQ (reference sequence). V gave up 6 bases and J gave up 6 bases, with 17 bases separating them. This CDR3 is built from 14 residues. CDR3 residues: CASSSVNLHNGYTF. DNA of the CDR3: TGTGCCAGCAGTTCGGTGAATTTGCATAATGGCTACACCTTC.

V gene TRBV29-1 combines with J gene TRBJ2-1; the match to TRBD1 covers 9 bases. The CDR3 is 15 amino acids. J gave up 12 bases and V 1 base, and 13 bases lay outside the gene matches. Germline V lookup: CDR1 SQVTM, CDR2 ANQGSEA. CDR3 bases: TGCAGCGTTGAAGGTATGGGACAGGGCACAGGTGGGCAGTTCTTC. Translating gives CSVEGMGQGTGGQFF.

The count of this clone is one. The genes are TRBV24-1 and TRBJ2-5; TRBD1 agrees at 10 bases. The CDR3 runs to 17 residues. Germline values: CDR1 KGHDR, CDR2 SFDVKD. The J segment lost 4 bases and the V segment lost 4 bases, leaving 11 bases of the junction unmatched. CDR3 amino acids: CATSDQTTGTGVETQYF. Here the CDR3 DNA reads TGTGCCACCAGTGACCAGACGACCGGGACAGGGGTAGAGACCCAGTACTTC.